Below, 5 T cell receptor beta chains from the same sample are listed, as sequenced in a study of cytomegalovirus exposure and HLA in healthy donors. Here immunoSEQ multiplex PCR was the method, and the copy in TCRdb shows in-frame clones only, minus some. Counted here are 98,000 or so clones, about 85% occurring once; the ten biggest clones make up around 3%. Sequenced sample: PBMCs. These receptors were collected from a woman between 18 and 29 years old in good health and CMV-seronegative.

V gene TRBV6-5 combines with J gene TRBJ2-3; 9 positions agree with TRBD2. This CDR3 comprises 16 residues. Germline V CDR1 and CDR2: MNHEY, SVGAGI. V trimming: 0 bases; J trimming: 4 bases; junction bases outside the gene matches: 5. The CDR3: CASSYSSGGGADTQYF. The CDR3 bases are TGTGCCAGCAGTTACTCTTCGGGCGGGGGGGCAGATACGCAGTATTTT.

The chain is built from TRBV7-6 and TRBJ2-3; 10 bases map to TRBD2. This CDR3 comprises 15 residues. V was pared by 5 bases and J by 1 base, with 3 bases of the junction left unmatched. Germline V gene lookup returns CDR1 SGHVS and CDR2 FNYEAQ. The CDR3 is CASSEGLAGTDTQYF. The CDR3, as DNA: TGTGCCAGCAGCGAAGGACTAGCGGGCACAGATACGCAGTATTTT. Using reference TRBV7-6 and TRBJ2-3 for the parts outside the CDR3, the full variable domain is GAGVSQSPRYKVTKRGQDVALRCDPISGHVSLYWYRQALGQGPEFLTYFNYEAQQDKSGLPNDRFSAERPEGSISTLTIQRTEQRDSAMYRCASSEGLAGTDTQYFGPGTRLTVL.

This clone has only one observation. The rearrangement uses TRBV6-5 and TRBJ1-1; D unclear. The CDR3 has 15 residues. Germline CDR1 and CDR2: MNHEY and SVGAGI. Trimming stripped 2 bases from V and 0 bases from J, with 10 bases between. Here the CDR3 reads CASSYIPRLNTEAFF. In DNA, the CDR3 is TGTGCCAGCAGTTACATACCCCGGTTGAACACTGAAGCTTTCTTT.

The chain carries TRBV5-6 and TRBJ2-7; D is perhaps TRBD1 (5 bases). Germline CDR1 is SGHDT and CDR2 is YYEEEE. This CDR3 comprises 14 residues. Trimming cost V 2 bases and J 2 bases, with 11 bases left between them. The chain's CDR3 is CASSFGPDTYEQYF. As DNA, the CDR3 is TGTGCCAGCAGCTTTGGGCCGGACACCTACGAGCAGTACTTC.

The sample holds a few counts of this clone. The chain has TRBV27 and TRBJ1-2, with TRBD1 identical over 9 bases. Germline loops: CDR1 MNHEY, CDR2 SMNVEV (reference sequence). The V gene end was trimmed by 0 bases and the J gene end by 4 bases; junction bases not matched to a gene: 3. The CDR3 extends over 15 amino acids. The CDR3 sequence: CASSLSGTGTYGYTF. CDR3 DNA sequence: TGTGCCAGCAGTTTATCGGGGACAGGGACCTATGGCTACACCTTC.